This T cell receptor (beta chain) was obtained from a study of identical twins (dated by TCRdb to about 2016). Turning to the overall study: TCR alpha and beta repertoires from monozygotic twins, unrelated adults of various ages and cord blood were deep-sequenced to test whether fetal clonotypes persist. To rule out contamination, replicate twin experiments were performed at different times with different library preparation protocols. Broader findings and caveats from the paper: In monozygotic twins, out-of-frame TCR alpha sharing was systematically underestimated by recombination models, although the models agreed with sharing between unrelated individuals. Compared with coincidental sharing between unrelated individuals, out-of-frame TCR alpha sequences shared between twins showed an excess of sequences with low generation probability. Abundant cord blood beta clonotypes had fewer insertions, young adult naive repertoires showed a similar but weaker trend, and memory repertoires showed no such trend. Because the same donors could not be followed over many years, conclusions were based on cross-sectional statistical analysis. Zero-insertion analyses could be partly confounded by invariant T cells such as MAIT and iNKT, though diverse VJ usage argued against such confounding for most clonotypes. In beta out-of-frame sequences, excess twin sharing was weaker, because having fewer shared sequences lowered the signal-to-noise ratio.

Trimmed from V: 3 bases; trimmed from J: 2 bases; junction bases lacking a gene match: 8. As encoded in the germline V gene (reference sequence), CDR1 is MNHEY while CDR2 is SMNVEV. The CDR3 contains 16 residues, cysteine and phenylalanine counted. Only CDR3 DNA remains: 48 bases, in frame from the first base. Receptor amplification or capture employed 5' RACE. Sequencing was performed on an Illumina HiSeq 2000. Template switching introduced a universal primer binding site; the final cDNA contained a unique molecular identifier, enabling accurate counting of TCR cDNA molecules. Specific primers in the conserved constant-segment region were used to synthesize first-strand cDNA for TCR alpha and beta chains. Each cDNA library was double barcoded, with a SMART-Mk sample barcode plus Illumina barcodes, to control for contamination. TruSeq adapter sequences, together with Illumina sample barcodes, were added in two successive PCR steps. The TCR alpha and beta cDNA libraries were sequenced on the Illumina HiSeq platform using custom primers. The study's processing was this. Unique molecular identifiers were extracted from raw reads with MiGEC, and CDR3 positions were determined with MiXCR. For each individual, recombination models were inferred using an EM algorithm with the repgenHMM and IGoR tools. Shared clonotype analysis was performed with the tcR package in R, normalizing sharing by the product of cloneset sizes. Out-of-frame nonproductive sequences were analyzed to study raw recombination free of thymic and clonal selection effects. TCRdb reprocessed the public reads (quality trimming at Q25 with fastp, clone calling with MiXCR) and kept in-frame beta chains. When rows share a CDR3 protein, they turn into one entry using the most common DNA and genes. The authors' filters were not applied to this entry. Across this sample there are 1.5 million to 2 million distinct CDR3 sequences, with around 29% seen only once. 0.27% of the sample is held by the ten biggest clonotypes.

All donors were healthy Caucasians. This clonotype was detected a few times. No cognate antigen has been identified for it. Per-base quality was not reported, and no clone a single base away is much larger than it. Input material: cord blood. The chain links TRBV27 with TRBJ2-5; 8 bases in the middle match TRBD1. This TCR was sampled from a newborn girl in good health. Here the CDR3 is given as CASSFYRDRPQETQYF. The DNA sequence is TGTGCCAGCAGTTTCTATCGGGACAGGCCTCAAGAGACCCAGTACTTC.